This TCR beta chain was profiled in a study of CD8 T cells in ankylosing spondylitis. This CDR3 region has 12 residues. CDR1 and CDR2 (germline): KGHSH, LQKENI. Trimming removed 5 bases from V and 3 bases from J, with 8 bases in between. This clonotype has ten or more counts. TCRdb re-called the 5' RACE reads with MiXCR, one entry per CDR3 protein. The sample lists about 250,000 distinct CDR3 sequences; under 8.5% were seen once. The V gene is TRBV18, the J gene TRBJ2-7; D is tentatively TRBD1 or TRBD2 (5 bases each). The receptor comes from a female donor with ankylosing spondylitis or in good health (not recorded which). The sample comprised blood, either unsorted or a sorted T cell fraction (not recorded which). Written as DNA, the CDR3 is TGTGCCAGCTCAGGGGACCTCTACGAGCAGTACTTC. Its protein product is CASSGDLYEQYF.